The present T cell receptor beta chain was sequenced within a study of cytotoxic CD8 clonotypes in ibrutinib-treated CLL. Study-level information: When averaged across all of the samples, the counts came to around 260,000 productive templates and 85,000 to 95,000 productive rearrangements.

Note on this clone: What it binds is unknown.

Overall study results and limits: Age-matched healthy donor levels were exceeded by baseline clonality, which tracked circulating CD8+ T-cell counts. Under therapy, public clonotypes either contracted or stayed stable, and they were uncommon. Ibrutinib response saw clonality rise, and progression saw it return toward baseline.

Germline-derived CDR1 and CDR2 are SGDLS and YYNGEE. V lost 5 bases, J lost 4 bases, and 15 bases lay in between. There are 14 residues in the CDR3. The assay was immunoSEQ multiplex PCR, and TCRdb's table has in-frame clones only and misses some. The table has 55,000 to 80,000 clones, 90% seen once; the top ten hold under 4%. The chain recombines TRBV9 with TRBJ2-5; D might be TRBD1 (6 bases). Material: PBMCs, obtained after 12 months of ibrutinib treatment. This TCR was sampled from a human donor with chronic lymphocytic leukemia. The CDR3 nucleotides are TGTGCCAGCAGTGGGGGCCACTGGGGAGAGACCCAGTACTTC. This codes for CASSGGHWGETQYF.